One sample yielded the 30 T cell receptor beta chains listed below, sequenced in a study of blood T cells in healthy people across ages. With a J-beta primer mix and a sample-barcoded 5' primer, a second PCR ran about 6 to 11 cycles. One entry per CDR3 protein results from TCRdb running MiXCR on the 5' RACE reads. The sample has 550,000 to 650,000 distinct CDR3 sequences, approximately 26% seen once. The same data also went into a second study, on T cells of mothers and their children.

Sequencing was done on a sample of blood. These receptor sequences come from a boy aged 2-9 years in good health.

The chain employs TRBV5-1 and TRBJ2-3, with D possibly called TRBD1 or TRBD2 (5 bases each). Per the germline V gene, CDR1 is SGHRS and CDR2 is YFSETQ. V was trimmed by 4 bases and J by 5 bases, leaving 20 bases between them. The CDR3 runs 16 residues. Here the CDR3 reads CASSPSQGERGDTQYF. Here the CDR3 DNA reads TGCGCCAGCAGCCCCTCACAAGGGGAGAGAGGAGATACGCAGTATTTT.

A few counts support this clonotype. In DNA, the CDR3 is TGTGCCAGCAAGTTCGCCGACGGGAGTATCAACGAGCAGTACTTC. Its protein product is CASKFADGSINEQYF. The chain carries TRBV27 and TRBJ2-7, with D maybe TRBD2 (6 bases). Germline loops: CDR1 MNHEY, CDR2 SMNVEV (reference sequence). The CDR3 spans 15 residues. V was shortened by 7 bases and J by 5 bases, with 21 bases between the two germline ends.

The J gene is TRBJ2-3, the V gene TRBV11-2, with 9 bases lining up with TRBD2. This CDR3 is built from 16 residues. CDR1 and CDR2 from the germline V gene are SGHAT and FQNNGV. Trimming took 0 bases from V and 4 from J; bases not matched to a gene: 5. CDR3 region: CASSLDPRGGSDTQYF. In DNA, the CDR3 is TGTGCCAGCAGCTTAGATCCGCGGGGGGGCTCAGATACGCAGTATTTT.

This clonotype has just a few counts. In nucleotides, the CDR3 is TGCGCCAGCAGCAGACGCCAGATAGATACGCAGTATTTT. It translates to CASSRRQIDTQYF. V usage is TRBV4-3 and J usage is TRBJ2-3, with D unresolved. This CDR3 has 13 amino acids. Trimming removed 5 bases from V and 5 bases from J, with 11 bases in between. Germline CDR1 and CDR2: LGHNA and YSLEER.

This clonotype was detected a few times. The rearrangement links TRBV7-9 to TRBJ2-5; 8 bases match TRBD2. The germline V gene has CDR1 SEHNR and CDR2 FQNEAQ (reference sequence). The V and J ends lost 5 bases and 5 bases, in that order; junction bases with no gene match: 10. The CDR3 consists of 15 residues. In DNA form, the CDR3 reads TGTGCCAGCAGCCAGGGGACTAGGAGGGGTGAGACCCAGTACTTC. This encodes CASSQGTRRGETQYF.

The rearrangement joins TRBV6-1 to TRBJ1-5, with 7 bases lining up with TRBD1. The CDR3 runs to 17 residues. Germline trimming cut 3 bases from V and 0 bases from J; bases unmatched to any gene: 8. The germline V gene has CDR1 MNHNS and CDR2 SASEGT. The chain's CDR3 is CASSEGGGGYSNQPQHF. CDR3 bases: TGTGCCAGCAGTGAGGGGGGAGGGGGCTATAGCAATCAGCCCCAGCATTTT.

This clonotype was seen more than once but under ten times. This chain links TRBV5-1 with TRBJ2-5; 9 nucleotides align to TRBD2. The J call may be wrong; the DNA end is better matched by TRBJ2-1. This CDR3 comprises 17 residues. The germline V gene encodes CDR1 SGHRS and CDR2 YFSETQ. The CDR3 sequence is CASSPALTSGLINEQFF. In DNA, the CDR3 is TGCGCCAGCAGCCCCGCCCTAACTAGCGGGCTTATCAATGAGCAGTTCTTC.

The CDR3 DNA sequence: TGTGCCAGCAGTCCCTGGACAGTTGGGTCCTACGAGCAGTACTTC. Translated, it gives CASSPWTVGSYEQYF. This chain joins TRBV7-2 and TRBJ2-7, with D possibly being TRBD1 (6 bases). Germline CDR1 reads SGHTA; CDR2 reads FQGNSA. V lost 6 bases, J lost 1 base, and 16 bases lay in between. The CDR3 covers 15 residues. Supplemented by reference TRBV7-2 and TRBJ2-7, the full variable domain reads GAGVSQSPSNKVTEKGKDVELRCDPISGHTALYWYRQSLGQGLEFLIYFQGNSAPDKSGLPSDRFSAERTGGSVSTLTIQRTQQEDSAVYLCASSPWTVGSYEQYFGPGTRLTVT.

This sequence joins TRBV20-1 and TRBJ1-2, with a tentative D call TRBD1 (5 bases). This CDR3 is built from 14 residues. The V gene lost 0 bases and the J gene lost 4 bases, with 12 bases spanning the gap. CDR1 and CDR2 from the germline V gene are DFQATT and SNEGSKA (reference sequence). The CDR3: CSARDLGPSYGYTF. Here the CDR3 DNA reads TGCAGTGCTAGAGATTTGGGACCGAGCTATGGCTACACCTTC.

The V and J genes are TRBV5-1 and TRBJ2-1, with no clear D. Germline V lookup: CDR1 SGHRS, CDR2 YFSETQ. Trimming cost V 4 bases and J 1 base, with 6 bases left between them. This CDR3 is built from 13 residues. The CDR3 reads CASSQTSYNEQFF. The CDR3 bases are TGCGCCAGCAGCCAGACGTCCTACAATGAGCAGTTCTTC.

In its sample, this clonotype was seen a few times. The chain uses TRBV19 and TRBJ1-1; 7 nucleotides align to TRBD1. The CDR3 covers 12 residues. The V gene end was trimmed by 10 bases and the J gene end by 6 bases; junction bases not matched to a gene: 8. Germline CDR1 and CDR2: LNHDA and SQIVND (reference sequence). The CDR3, as DNA: TGTGCCACTGCCCCCACAGGGGCTGAAGCTTTCTTT. As protein: CATAPTGAEAFF.

This clonotype was detected only a few times. The chain couples TRBV2 to TRBJ2-1; a weak D match, TRBD2 (6 bases). V was trimmed by 8 bases and J by 7 bases, leaving 18 bases between them. The V gene's germline CDR1 is SNHLY and CDR2 FYNNEI. The CDR3 is 14 amino acids. CDR3 amino acids: CASGAQGGANEQFF. DNA of the CDR3: TGTGCCAGCGGGGCCCAGGGCGGGGCGAATGAGCAGTTCTTC.

This clonotype was recorded a few times. The rearrangement joins TRBV27 to TRBJ2-7; TRBD2 aligns across 12 bases. The germline V gene has CDR1 MNHEY and CDR2 SMNVEV (reference sequence). V was pared by 6 bases and J by 3 bases, with 9 bases of the junction left unmatched. The length of the CDR3 is 16 residues. The CDR3 is CASRTWTSGAVYEQYF. The CDR3 region has the DNA TGTGCCAGCAGAACCTGGACTAGCGGGGCTGTCTACGAGCAGTACTTC.

The gene calls are TRBV6-6 and TRBJ2-1; possible D gene TRBD2, 6 bases. Trimming cost V 2 bases and J 4 bases, with 15 bases left between them. The V gene's germline CDR1 is MNHNY and CDR2 SVGAGI (reference sequence). The CDR3 extends over 16 amino acids. The CDR3 DNA reads TGTGCCAGCAGTTACCCGTTCCGGGGGACTTACAATGAGCAGTTCTTC. It specifies CASSYPFRGTYNEQFF.

A single count supports this clonotype. This chain connects TRBV12-3 or TRBV12-4 to TRBJ2-3, with 8 bases matching TRBD2. After removal of 7 bases from V and 4 bases from J, the junction contained 7 bases not matched to a gene. The CDR3 covers 14 residues. DNA for the CDR3: TGTGCCAGCAACCTCGGGGGGGCCCCAGATACGCAGTATTTT. Protein: CASNLGGAPDTQYF.

J is TRBJ2-5 and V is TRBV5-1, with 10 positions matching TRBD1. Germline V gene sequence: CDR1 SGHRS, CDR2 YFSETQ. The CDR3 has 16 amino acids. Losses at the gene ends were 1 base for V and 2 bases for J; bases not matched to a gene: 5. The CDR3 region is CASSLRTGGWQETQYF. Here the CDR3 DNA reads TGCGCCAGCAGCTTGAGGACAGGGGGGTGGCAAGAGACCCAGTACTTC. Drawing the rest from reference TRBV5-1 and TRBJ2-5, the complete variable domain is KAGVTQTPRYLIKTRGQQVTLSCSPISGHRSVSWYQQTPGQGLQFLFEYFSETQRNKGNFPGRFSGRQFSNSRSEMNVSTLELGDSALYLCASSLRTGGWQETQYFGPGTRLLVL.

This clonotype was observed a few times. The chain couples TRBV4-2 to TRBJ2-1; D gene ambiguous. Trimming pared 0 bases from V and 6 bases from J, leaving 6 bases between. In germline, CDR1 is LGHNA, CDR2 YNFKEQ. The CDR3 consists of 13 residues. CDR3: CASSQDRSNEQFF. In nucleotides, the CDR3 is TGTGCCAGCAGCCAAGACAGGTCCAATGAGCAGTTCTTC.

The chain carries TRBV5-1 and TRBJ2-1; 12 bases line up with TRBD2. Germline V CDR1 and CDR2: SGHRS, YFSETQ. The CDR3 covers 18 residues. V trimming: 0 bases; J trimming: 3 bases; junction bases outside the gene matches: 7. In DNA form, the CDR3 reads TGCGCCAGCAGCTTGGGAACTAGCGGGAGGATTAACTACAATGAGCAGTTCTTC. Amino acid sequence: CASSLGTSGRINYNEQFF.

Only a few counts were recorded for this clonotype. V is TRBV2 and J is TRBJ1-2; tentatively, D is TRBD1 (5 bases). This CDR3 contains 13 residues. Germline CDR1 and CDR2: SNHLY and FYNNEI. V lost 3 bases, J lost 3 bases, and 8 bases lay in between. As DNA, the CDR3 is TGTGCCAGCAGTGAGGAAGGGGACTATGGCTACACCTTC. Residues: CASSEEGDYGYTF.

The sample holds a few counts of this clonotype. The V call is TRBV12-3 or TRBV12-4, the J call TRBJ2-7, with 13 bases aligning to TRBD2. This CDR3 comprises 15 residues. With V trimmed by 5 bases and J by 8 bases, 9 bases remained unmatched. CDR3 in amino acids: CASSPRTSGGTKQYF. As DNA, the CDR3 is TGTGCCAGCAGTCCCCGGACTAGCGGGGGTACGAAGCAGTACTTC.

The rearrangement links TRBV12-3 or TRBV12-4 to TRBJ2-2; 8 positions agree with TRBD1. The V segment lost 7 bases and the J segment 1 base; nucleotides outside the gene matches: 5. The CDR3 length is 15 residues. The CDR3 region is CASNRGQENTGELFF. The CDR3 DNA sequence: TGTGCCAGCAACCGGGGACAGGAGAACACCGGGGAGCTGTTTTTT.

The genes are TRBV3-1 and TRBJ1-1; 10 bases fit TRBD1. J gave up 10 bases and V 1 base, and 0 bases lay outside the gene matches. The germline V gene has CDR1 LGHDT and CDR2 YNNKEL (reference sequence). CDR3 size: 12 residues. CDR3: CASSQGDRGAFF. The CDR3, as DNA: TGTGCCAGCAGCCAAGGGGACAGGGGAGCTTTCTTT.

This clonotype occurred a few times. The CDR3 reads CASPPGRTSPMNTEAFF. CDR3 coding DNA: TGTGCCAGCCCTCCAGGGAGGACATCCCCGATGAACACTGAAGCTTTCTTT. The chain uses TRBV28 and TRBJ1-1, with D maybe TRBD1 (5 bases). Germline V gives CDR1 MDHEN, CDR2 SYDVKM. Between the trimmed V and J ends, which lost 8 bases and 0 bases, there was a span of 22 bases. The CDR3 covers 17 residues. The full variable domain, in which reference TRBV28 and TRBJ1-1 provide the parts outside the CDR3, is DVKVTQSSRYLVKRTGEKVFLECVQDMDHENMFWYRQDPGLGLRLIYFSYDVKMKEKGDIPEGYSVSREKKERFSLILESASTNQTSMYLCASPPGRTSPMNTEAFFGQGTRLTVV.

The chain recombines TRBV7-9 with TRBJ2-5; 11 bases fit TRBD2. This CDR3 region has 16 residues. Germline CDR1 SEHNR, CDR2 FQNEAQ (reference sequence). V dropped 4 bases and J dropped 3; count of bases not matched to a gene: 7. The CDR3 bases are TGTGCCAGCAGCTCGCCGGGACTAGCGGAAAAAGAGACCCAGTACTTC. Protein: CASSSPGLAEKETQYF.

The chain couples TRBV5-1 to TRBJ1-2; TRBD1 is a possible D gene (5 bases). Germline V gives CDR1 SGHRS, CDR2 YFSETQ. Trimming left V 4 bases short and J 0 bases short, with 13 bases between. The CDR3 sequence is 15 residues long. This chain's CDR3 is CASSADGTPNYGYTF. The CDR3 DNA reads as TGCGCCAGCAGCGCGGACGGGACCCCTAACTATGGCTACACCTTC.

A word on this clonotype: This likely comes from a read error, as the CDR3 has no conserved phenylalanine or tryptophan at its end. The chain joins TRBV28 to TRBJ2-7; TRBD2 agrees at 7 bases. Germline-derived CDR1 and CDR2 are MDHEN and SYDVKM. The CDR3 consists of 16 residues. The V gene end was trimmed by 3 bases and the J gene end by 3 bases; junction bases not matched to a gene: 11. CDR3 nucleotides: TGTGCCAGCAGTTTTCGGGGCGGGGGTAACCACTACGAGCAGTACCTC. It codes for CASSFRGGGNHYEQYL.

The CDR3 reads CASSFSGVGELFF. As DNA, the CDR3 is TGTGCCAGCAGTTTCTCGGGGGTCGGGGAGCTGTTTTTT. V usage is TRBV12-3 or TRBV12-4 and J usage is TRBJ2-2; a weak D match, TRBD2 (6 bases). The CDR3 spans 13 residues. Trimming pared 3 bases from V and 7 bases from J, leaving 9 bases between.

Only a few counts were recorded for this clonotype. The gene calls are TRBV7-9 and TRBJ2-5; possible D gene TRBD1, 5 bases. CDR1 is SEHNR and CDR2 is FQNEAQ in the germline V gene (reference sequence). This CDR3 is 16 amino acids long. Trimming stripped 4 bases from V and 5 bases from J, with 20 bases between. This CDR3 reads CASSSSLPGLGETQYF. The CDR3 DNA follows: TGTGCCAGCAGCTCCTCTTTGCCAGGGTTAGGGGAGACCCAGTACTTC.

A remark on this clonotype: One end of the junction varies from germline; a read error may be responsible. This chain uses TRBV29-1 with TRBJ2-1, with TRBD2 identical over 9 bases. CDR3 length: 17 residues. CDR1 and CDR2 (germline): SQVTM, ANQGSEA. The CDR3 is CSVEGGSGTSSFNEQFF. In DNA form, the CDR3 reads TGCAGCGTTGAGGGCGGGTCCGGGACTAGCTCCTTCAATGAGCAGTTCTTC.

This clonotype has just a few counts. The chain couples TRBV6-2 or TRBV6-3 to TRBJ2-7; D is possibly TRBD2 (5 bases). The germline V and J ends were trimmed by 7 bases and 13 bases, with 26 bases remaining between them. This CDR3 comprises 14 residues. Germline-derived CDR1 and CDR2 are MNHEY and SVGEGT. CDR3 sequence: CASTPRTGGMLLYF. CDR3 coding DNA: TGTGCCAGCACACCCCGGACTGGAGGCATGTTGTTATACTTC.